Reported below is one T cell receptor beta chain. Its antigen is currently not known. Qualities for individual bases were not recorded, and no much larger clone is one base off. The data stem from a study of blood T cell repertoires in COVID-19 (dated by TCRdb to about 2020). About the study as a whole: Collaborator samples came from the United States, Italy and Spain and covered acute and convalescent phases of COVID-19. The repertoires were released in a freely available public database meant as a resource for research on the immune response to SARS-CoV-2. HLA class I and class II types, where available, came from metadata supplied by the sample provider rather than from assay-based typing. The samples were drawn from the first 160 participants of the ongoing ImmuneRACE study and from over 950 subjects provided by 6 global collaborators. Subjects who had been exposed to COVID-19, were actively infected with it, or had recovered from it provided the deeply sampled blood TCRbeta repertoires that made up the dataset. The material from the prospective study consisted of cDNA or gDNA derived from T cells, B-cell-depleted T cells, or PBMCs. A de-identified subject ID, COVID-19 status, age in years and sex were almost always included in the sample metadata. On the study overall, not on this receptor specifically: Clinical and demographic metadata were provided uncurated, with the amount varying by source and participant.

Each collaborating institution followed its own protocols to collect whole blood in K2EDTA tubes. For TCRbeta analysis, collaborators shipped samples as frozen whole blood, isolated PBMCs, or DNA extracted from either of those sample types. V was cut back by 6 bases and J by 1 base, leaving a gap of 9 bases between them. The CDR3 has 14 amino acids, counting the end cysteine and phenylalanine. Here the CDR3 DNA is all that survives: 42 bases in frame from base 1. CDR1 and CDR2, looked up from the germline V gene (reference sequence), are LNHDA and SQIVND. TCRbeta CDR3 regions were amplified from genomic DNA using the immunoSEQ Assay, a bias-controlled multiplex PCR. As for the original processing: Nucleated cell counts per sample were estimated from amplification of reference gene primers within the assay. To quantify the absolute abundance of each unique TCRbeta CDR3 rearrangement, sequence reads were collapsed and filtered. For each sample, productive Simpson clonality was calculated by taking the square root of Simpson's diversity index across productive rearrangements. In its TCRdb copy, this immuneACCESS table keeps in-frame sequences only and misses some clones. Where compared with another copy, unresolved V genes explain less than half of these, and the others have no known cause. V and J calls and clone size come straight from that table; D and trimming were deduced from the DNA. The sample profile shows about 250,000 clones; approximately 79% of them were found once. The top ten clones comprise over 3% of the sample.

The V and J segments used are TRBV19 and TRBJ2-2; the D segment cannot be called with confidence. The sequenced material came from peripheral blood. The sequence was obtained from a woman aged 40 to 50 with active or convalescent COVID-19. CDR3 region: CASRGSLNTGELFF. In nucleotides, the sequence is TGTGCCAGTAGGGGCAGCTTGAACACCGGGGAGCTGTTTTTT.